This TCR beta chain was identified during a study of blood T cell repertoires in COVID-19. Across the study: From the United States, Italy and Spain came samples of acute and convalescent COVID-19.

Between the trimmed V and J ends, which lost 8 bases and 4 bases, there was a span of 17 bases. Germline V lookup: CDR1 MNHNY, CDR2 SVGAGI (reference sequence). The CDR3 extends over 15 amino acids. The data were produced by immunoSEQ multiplex PCR, yet TCRdb's version contains in-frame clones alone and is incomplete. Of under 100,000 clones detected, around 78% appear once; the ten largest clones hold 35% to 40%. Seattle patients were enrolled during active infection and followed longitudinally. The receptor's source is a man aged 60-69 years with COVID-19, enrolled during active disease. Material: peripheral blood. The chain has TRBV6-6 and TRBJ2-2; tentative D call: TRBD2 (6 bases). The DNA of the CDR3 is TGTGCCAGCCCCCCCGATAGGGGAGGCACCGGGGAGCTGTTTTTT. Its protein product is CASPPDRGGTGELFF.